What follows are 17 T cell receptor beta chains derived from one specimen sequenced in a study of blood T cell repertoires in COVID-19. Produced via immunoSEQ multiplex PCR; TCRdb's table is partial and in-frame only. The sample lists 290,000 or so clones, around nine tenths occurring once. Specimen: peripheral blood. Receptors originate from a man between 65 and 85 years old with acute or convalescent COVID-19.

This clone was detected once. This chain uses TRBV18 with TRBJ2-1; TRBD2 might be the D (6 bases). Germline V lookup: CDR1 KGHSH, CDR2 LQKENI. V shed 0 bases and J shed 3 bases, with 12 bases lying between them. The CDR3 runs to 16 residues. The CDR3, as DNA: TGTGCCAGCTCACCACCGGAAGCGGGTAACTACAATGAGCAGTTCTTC. Its protein is CASSPPEAGNYNEQFF.

The rearrangement links TRBV6-2 or TRBV6-3 to TRBJ2-1, with 8 bases identical to TRBD1. There are 14 residues in the CDR3. Germline-derived CDR1 and CDR2 are MNHEY and SVGEGT. With V trimmed by 4 bases and J by 9 bases, 8 bases remained unmatched. CDR3 loop: CASSSRTGIREQFF. CDR3 in DNA: TGTGCCAGCAGTTCCCGGACAGGGATTCGTGAGCAGTTCTTC.

V gene TRBV6-5 combines with J gene TRBJ2-3; D unclear. The germline V gene has CDR1 MNHEY and CDR2 SVGAGI. V lost 6 bases to trimming and J lost 6 bases, with 10 bases between them. CDR3 size: 12 residues. The CDR3 coding sequence is TGTGCCAGCAGCCTCGAGTGGGATACGCAGTATTTT. It codes for CASSLEWDTQYF.

Points on this clone: Other DNA sequences in the sample encode the same CDR3. The V call is TRBV7-2, the J call TRBJ1-2; TRBD1 agrees at 7 bases. CDR3 length: 13 residues. V shed 4 bases and J 4 bases; nucleotides not matched to a gene: 3. CDR1 SGHTA and CDR2 FQGNSA come from the germline V gene. The CDR3 loop reads CASSSGQAYGYTF. The CDR3 coding sequence is TGTGCCAGCAGCTCAGGACAGGCCTATGGCTACACCTTC. The full variable domain, its missing parts supplied by reference TRBV7-2 and TRBJ1-2, is GAGVSQSPSNKVTEKGKDVELRCDPISGHTALYWYRQSLGQGLEFLIYFQGNSAPDKSGLPSDRFSAERTGGSVSTLTIQRTQQEDSAVYLCASSSGQAYGYTFGSGTRLTVV.

V is TRBV21-1 and J is TRBJ2-5; TRBD2 is taken as the D call from the table, unchecked against the DNA. TRBV21-1 is recorded as a pseudogene. The CDR3 totals 16 residues. This chain's CDR3 is CASSKIRGIRQETQYF. CDR3 DNA sequence: TGTGCCAGCAGCAAAATTAGAGGAATACGGCAAGAGACCCAGTACTTC.

The chain employs TRBV6-2 or TRBV6-3 and TRBJ1-4; the D gene is possibly TRBD1 (5 bases). Germline V gives CDR1 MNHEY, CDR2 SVGEGT. The CDR3 totals 16 residues. V lost 2 bases and J lost 0, with 10 bases in between. The CDR3 spells CASSYRRGATNEKLFF. As DNA, the CDR3 is TGTGCCAGCAGTTACAGGAGGGGAGCAACTAATGAAAAACTGTTTTTT.

The rearrangement links TRBV4-1 to TRBJ1-5; D unclear. Trimming stripped 2 bases from V and 5 bases from J, with 13 bases between. The CDR3 extends over 15 amino acids. CDR1 is MGHRA, CDR2 YSYEKL, per germline. The CDR3: CASSQQDKGDQPQHF. The CDR3 coding sequence is TGCGCCAGCAGCCAACAAGACAAGGGAGATCAGCCCCAGCATTTT.

This clone was detected once. The chain carries TRBV19 and TRBJ1-5; the match to TRBD1 covers 8 bases. The CDR3 loop spans 17 amino acids. Germline V gives CDR1 LNHDA, CDR2 SQIVND (reference sequence). Trimming took 2 bases from V and 7 from J; bases not matched to a gene: 13. The CDR3 DNA follows: TGTGCCAGTAGTATAACATCCTCAGGGGGCCCTTCCCAGCCCCAGCATTTT. Translation: CASSITSSGGPSQPQHF.

V usage is TRBV4-2 and J usage is TRBJ2-1; D is possibly TRBD2 (6 bases). CDR3 length equals 16 residues. V shed 0 bases and J shed 7 bases, with 16 bases lying between them. CDR1 is LGHNA, CDR2 YNFKEQ, per germline. CDR3 DNA sequence: TGTGCCAGCAGCCAAGATACAGGAGGGAGAATAAATGAGCAGTTCTTC. Translating gives CASSQDTGGRINEQFF.

The chain links TRBV6-1 to TRBJ2-7; the match to TRBD1 covers 9 bases. The length of the CDR3 is 15 residues. Germline CDR1 and CDR2: MNHNS and SASEGT. The V gene end was trimmed by 2 bases and the J gene end by 7 bases; junction bases not matched to a gene: 9. The CDR3 DNA reads TGTGCCAGCAGTGAAAGATCACAGGGGGCGGGGGAGCAGTACTTC. Translated, it gives CASSERSQGAGEQYF.

CDR3 coding DNA: TGTGCCAGCAGCGCGACAGGGGGCGCGGAGACCCAGTACTTC. This sequence encodes CASSATGGAETQYF. V and J are TRBV9 and TRBJ2-5; 10 bases agree with TRBD1. CDR3 length: 14 amino acids. The germline V gene has CDR1 SGDLS and CDR2 YYNGEE. The V gene end was trimmed by 3 bases and the J gene end by 5 bases; junction bases not matched to a gene: 4. Filled out from reference TRBV9 and TRBJ2-5, the complete variable domain reads DSGVTQTPKHLITATGQRVTLRCSPRSGDLSVYWYQQSLDQGLQFLIQYYNGEERAKGNILERFSAQQFPDLHSELNLSSLELGDSALYFCASSATGGAETQYFGPGTRLLVL.

This clone was counted between two and nine times. The CDR3 loop is CASSYSYNEGSGETQYF. CDR3 in DNA: TGTGCCAGCAGTTACTCGTACAACGAGGGTTCGGGAGAGACCCAGTACTTC. This sequence joins TRBV6-2 or TRBV6-3 and TRBJ2-5, with D maybe TRBD2 (5 bases). Germline V CDR1 and CDR2: MNHEY, SVGEGT. The ends were cut back, 0 bases at V and 4 bases at J, with 18 bases in the middle. The CDR3 is 17 amino acids.

The rearrangement joins TRBV29-1 to TRBJ2-1; 7 nucleotides agree with TRBD1. The CDR3 totals 14 residues. V shed 6 bases, J shed 4 bases, and the junction held 9 bases outside the gene matches. Germline CDR1 reads SQVTM; CDR2 reads ANQGSEA. CDR3 sequence (DNA): TGCAGCGTCACCCGGGACAGTCGGTACAATGAGCAGTTCTTC. Protein sequence: CSVTRDSRYNEQFF.

The chain employs TRBV30 and TRBJ2-5, with 8 bases lining up with TRBD1. Germline-derived CDR1 and CDR2 are GTSNPN and SVGIG (reference sequence). The CDR3 contains 14 residues. V shed 2 bases, J shed 5 bases, and the junction held 7 bases outside the gene matches. CDR3 residues: CAWSLQGARETQYF. Written as DNA, the CDR3 is TGTGCCTGGAGTCTTCAGGGGGCGCGGGAGACCCAGTACTTC. The whole variable domain, remainder taken from reference TRBV30 and TRBJ2-5, is SQTIHQWPATLVQPVGSPLSLECTVEGTSNPNLYWYRQAAGRGLQLLFYSVGIGQISSEVPQNLSASRPQDRQFILSSKKLLLSDSGFYLCAWSLQGARETQYFGPGTRLLVL.

This sequence joins TRBV7-3 and TRBJ2-5; tentatively, D is TRBD1 (6 bases). This CDR3 contains 14 residues. The V gene's germline CDR1 is SGHTA and CDR2 FQGTGA. V lost 2 bases and J 4 bases, leaving 11 bases between the germline ends. The CDR3 sequence is CASSLQGRGETQYF. DNA for the CDR3: TGTGCCAGCAGCTTACAGGGGAGAGGAGAGACCCAGTACTTC.

This sequence joins TRBV28 and TRBJ1-2, with 8 bases matching TRBD1. The CDR3 is 18 residues long. Germline V CDR1 and CDR2: MDHEN, SYDVKM. After removal of 3 bases from V and 4 bases from J, the junction contained 16 bases not matched to a gene. The CDR3 spells CASSFFGGQGVGSYGYTF. In DNA, the CDR3 is TGTGCCAGCAGTTTCTTTGGAGGACAGGGAGTAGGAAGCTATGGCTACACCTTC.

CDR3 bases: TGTGCCAGAAGCTTAGGGGGGACAGGAGAAAATGGCTACACCTTC. Its translation: CARSLGGTGENGYTF. J is TRBJ1-2 and V is TRBV5-3; 8 nucleotides align to TRBD1. TRBV5-3 is identified as an open reading frame with a role that is uncertain. The CDR3 spans 15 residues. V shed 2 bases, J shed 6 bases, and the junction held 9 bases outside the gene matches.